This TCR beta chain appears in the sequencing data of a study of T cells in Graves' hyperthyroidism and ophthalmopathy. Hyperthyroidism was newly diagnosed in patients aged 18 to 65 (duration under 2 months). Investigators excluded patients with uncontrolled infection, other autoimmune disease, pregnancy or lactation. The CDR3 is made up of 16 amino acids. The V gene end was trimmed by 2 bases and the J gene end by 8 bases; junction bases not matched to a gene: 14. Germline loops: CDR1 DFQATT, CDR2 SNEGSKA (reference sequence). Using RNA transcripts as the source, TCR beta CDR3 regions were amplified. Carried out on the TCR CDR3, a first-round RT-PCR used the HTBI primer set. One entry per CDR3 protein results from TCRdb running MiXCR on the multiplex PCR reads. The data contain hundreds of thousands of distinct CDR3 sequences, about 25% of them seen just once; the ten biggest clones take up more than 60%.

This clonotype was seen a few times. What was sequenced was blood. This TCR came from a man between 45 and 60 years old with Graves' hyperthyroidism. This chain links TRBV20-1 with TRBJ2-3, with 9 bases lining up with TRBD2. The CDR3 nucleotides read TGCAGTGCTAGAACCGGGACTAGCAGACCCCAGGGTACGCAGTATTTT. This encodes CSARTGTSRPQGTQYF.